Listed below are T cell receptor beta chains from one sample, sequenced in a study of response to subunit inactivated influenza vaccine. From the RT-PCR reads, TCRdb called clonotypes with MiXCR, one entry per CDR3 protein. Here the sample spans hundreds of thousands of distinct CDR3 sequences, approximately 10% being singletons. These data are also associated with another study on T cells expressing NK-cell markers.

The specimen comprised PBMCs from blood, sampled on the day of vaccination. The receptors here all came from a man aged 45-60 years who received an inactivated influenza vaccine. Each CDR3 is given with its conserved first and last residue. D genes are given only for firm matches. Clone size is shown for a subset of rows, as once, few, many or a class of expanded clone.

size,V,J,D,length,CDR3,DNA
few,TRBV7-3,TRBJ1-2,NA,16,CASSSGPMAGDYGYTF,TGTGCCAGCAGCTCGGGACCTATGGCAGGAGATTATGGCTACACCTTC
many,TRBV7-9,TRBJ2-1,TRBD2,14,CASSFSPREGEQFF,TGTGCCAGCAGCTTTAGTCCCAGGGAGGGTGAGCAGTTCTTC
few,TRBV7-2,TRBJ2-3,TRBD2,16,CASSLRASGGVDTQYF,TGTGCCAGCAGCTTACGGGCTAGCGGGGGGGTAGATACGCAGTATTTT
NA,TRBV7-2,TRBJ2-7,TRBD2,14,CASSTKSGTNEQYF,TGTGCCAGCAGCACGAAATCCGGGACTAATGAGCAGTACTTC
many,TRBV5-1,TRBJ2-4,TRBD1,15,CASSLRQGQGNIQYF,TGCGCCAGCAGCTTGCGACAGGGACAAGGAAACATTCAGTACTTC
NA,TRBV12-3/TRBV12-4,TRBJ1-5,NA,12,CASSWGLEPQHF,TGTGCCAGCAGTTGGGGTCTAGAACCCCAGCATTTT
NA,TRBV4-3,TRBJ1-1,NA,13,CASSQIPRTEAFF,TGCGCCAGCAGCCAGATCCCTCGCACTGAAGCTTTCTTT
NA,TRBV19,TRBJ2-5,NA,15,CASRLRDSYEETQYF,TGTGCCAGTAGACTCCGGGACTCCTATGAAGAGACCCAGTACTTC
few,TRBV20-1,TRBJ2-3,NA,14,CSAKWAPNTDTQYF,TGCAGTGCTAAATGGGCCCCGAACACAGATACGCAGTATTTT
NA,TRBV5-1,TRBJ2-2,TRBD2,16,CASRGLAGVNTGELFF,TGCGCCAGCAGGGGACTAGCGGGAGTCAACACCGGGGAGCTGTTTTTT
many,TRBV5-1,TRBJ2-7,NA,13,CASSLAQKYEQYF,TGCGCCAGCAGCTTGGCCCAGAAATACGAGCAGTACTTC
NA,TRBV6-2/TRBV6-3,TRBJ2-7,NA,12,CASSYLGIEQYF,TGTGCCAGCAGCTATCTAGGGATTGAGCAGTACTTC
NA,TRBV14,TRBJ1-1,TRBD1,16,CASSPAWTGPNTEAFF,TGTGCCAGCAGCCCCGCTTGGACAGGGCCGAACACTGAAGCCTTCTTT
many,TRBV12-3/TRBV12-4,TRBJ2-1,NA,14,CASSLVPIANEQFF,TGTGCCAGCAGTTTAGTGCCCATCGCTAATGAGCAGTTCTTC
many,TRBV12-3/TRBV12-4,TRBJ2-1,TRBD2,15,CASSKGLAGYNEQFF,TGTGCCAGCAGTAAGGGACTAGCGGGCTACAATGAGCAGTTCTTC
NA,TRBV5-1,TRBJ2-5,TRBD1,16,CASSQGTDRAGETQYF,TGCGCCAGCAGCCAAGGAACGGACAGGGCGGGGGAGACCCAGTACTTC
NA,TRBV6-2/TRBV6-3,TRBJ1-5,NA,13,CASSYTFGQPQHF,TGTGCCAGCAGTTATACGTTCGGTCAGCCCCAGCATTTT
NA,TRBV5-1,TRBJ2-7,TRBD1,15,CASSLARDRGYEQYF,TGCGCCAGCAGCTTGGCCCGGGACAGGGGCTACGAGCAGTACTTC
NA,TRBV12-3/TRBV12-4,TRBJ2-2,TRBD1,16,CASSLGRTGPTGELFF,TGTGCCAGCAGTTTAGGGCGGACAGGTCCCACCGGGGAGCTGTTTTTT
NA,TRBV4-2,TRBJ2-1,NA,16,CASSQASIGLYNEQFF,TGTGCCAGCAGCCAAGCATCTATAGGACTTTACAATGAGCAGTTCTTC
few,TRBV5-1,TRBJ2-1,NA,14,CASSLVVGSDEQFF,TGCGCCAGCAGCTTGGTGGTAGGTTCGGATGAGCAGTTCTTC
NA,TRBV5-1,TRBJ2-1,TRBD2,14,CASSGTLAGNEQFF,TGCGCCAGCAGCGGAACCCTAGCGGGAAATGAGCAGTTCTTC
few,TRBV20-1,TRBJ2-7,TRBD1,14,CSATGQVSSYEQYF,TGCAGTGCAACCGGACAGGTCAGCTCCTACGAGCAGTACTTC
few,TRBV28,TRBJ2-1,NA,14,CASSLYGGLNEQFF,TGTGCCAGCAGTTTATATGGGGGGCTCAATGAGCAGTTCTTC
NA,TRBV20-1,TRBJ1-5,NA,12,CSAIDGNQPQHF,TGCAGTGCCATAGACGGCAATCAGCCCCAGCATTTT
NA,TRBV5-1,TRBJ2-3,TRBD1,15,CASSLADRETDTQYF,TGCGCCAGCAGCTTGGCGGACAGGGAGACAGATACGCAGTATTTT
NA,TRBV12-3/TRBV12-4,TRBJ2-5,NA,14,CASSLPGGEETQYF,TGTGCCAGCAGTCTCCCCGGGGGCGAAGAGACCCAGTACTTC
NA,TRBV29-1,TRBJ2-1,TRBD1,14,CSVGGGQEGGEQFF,TGCAGCGTTGGGGGTGGACAGGAAGGGGGTGAGCAGTTCTTC
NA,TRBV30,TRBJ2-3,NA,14,CAWTPLGTTDTQYF,TGTGCCTGGACTCCCTTGGGGACCACAGATACGCAGTATTTT
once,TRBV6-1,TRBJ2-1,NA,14,CASTPGGGLNEQFF,TGTGCCAGCACTCCAGGGGGGGGATTGAATGAGCAGTTCTTC
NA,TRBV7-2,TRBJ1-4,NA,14,CASSLGPGDEKLFF,TGTGCCAGCAGCCTGGGTCCGGGGGATGAAAAACTGTTTTTT
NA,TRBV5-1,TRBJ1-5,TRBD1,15,CASSLEGQGSQPQHF,TGCGCCAGCAGCTTGGAAGGACAGGGGTCCCAGCCCCAGCATTTT
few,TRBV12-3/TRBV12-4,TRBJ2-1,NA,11,CASSLAGRKFF,TGTGCCAGCAGTTTGGCAGGGAGGAAGTTCTTC
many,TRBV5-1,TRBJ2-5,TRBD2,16,CASSAGLAGGQETQYF,TGCGCCAGCAGCGCGGGACTAGCGGGGGGGCAAGAGACCCAGTACTTC
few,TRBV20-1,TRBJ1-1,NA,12,CSAGRLNTEAFF,TGCAGTGCTGGACGGCTGAACACTGAAGCTTTCTTT
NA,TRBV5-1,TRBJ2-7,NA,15,CASSLAFFGTFKQYF,TGCGCCAGCAGCTTGGCCTTTTTTGGCACTTTCAAGCAGTACTTC
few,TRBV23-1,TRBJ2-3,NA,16,CASSQSGGIRADTQYF,TGCGCCAGCAGTCAATCGGGGGGCATTAGGGCAGATACGCAGTATTTT
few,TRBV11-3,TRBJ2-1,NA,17,CASSPRSGLSSYNEQFF,TGTGCCAGCAGCCCCCGTTCGGGTCTGAGCTCCTACAATGAGCAGTTCTTC
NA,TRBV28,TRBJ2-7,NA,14,CASSQQGTTYEQYF,TGTGCCAGCAGCCAACAGGGTACAACCTACGAGCAGTACTTC
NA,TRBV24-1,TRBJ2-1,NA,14,CATGVGGNYNEQFF,TGTGCCACCGGGGTGGGCGGGAACTACAATGAGCAGTTCTTC
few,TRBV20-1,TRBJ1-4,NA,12,CSASSRNEKLFF,TGCAGTGCTTCGAGTCGTAATGAAAAACTGTTTTTT
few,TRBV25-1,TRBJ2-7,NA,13,CASSETDSYEQYF,TGTGCCAGCAGCGAGACAGACTCCTACGAGCAGTACTTC
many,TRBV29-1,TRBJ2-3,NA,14,CSAEFPAGTDTQYF,TGCAGCGCCGAGTTCCCGGCAGGCACAGATACGCAGTATTTT
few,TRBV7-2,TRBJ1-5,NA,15,CASSLSWQGDQPQHF,TGTGCCAGCAGCTTATCGTGGCAGGGTGATCAGCCCCAGCATTTT
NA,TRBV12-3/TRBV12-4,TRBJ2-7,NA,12,CASSPGRSAGYF,TGTGCCAGCAGTCCCGGTAGGTCAGCGGGGTACTTC
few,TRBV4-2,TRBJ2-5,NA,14,CASSRGNSQETQYF,TGTGCCAGCAGTCGGGGGAATTCCCAAGAGACCCAGTACTTC
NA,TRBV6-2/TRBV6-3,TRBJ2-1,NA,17,CASSPSGGPGPLNEQFF,TGTGCCAGCAGTCCCTCTGGGGGGCCCGGACCTCTCAATGAGCAGTTCTTC
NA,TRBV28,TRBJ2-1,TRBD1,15,CASSSLGQGNIEQFF,TGTGCCAGCAGTTCCCTGGGACAGGGTAATATTGAGCAGTTCTTC
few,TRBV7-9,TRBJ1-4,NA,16,CASSPLPGRGHEKLFF,TGTGCCAGCAGCCCCCTCCCCGGCAGGGGCCATGAAAAACTGTTTTTT
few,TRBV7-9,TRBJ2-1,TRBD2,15,CASSLDGTSDNEQFF,TGTGCCAGCAGCTTAGATGGGACTAGCGACAATGAGCAGTTCTTC
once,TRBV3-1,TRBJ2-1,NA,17,CASSQDVGARIRNEQFF,TGTGCCAGCAGCCAAGATGTGGGGGCGCGAATTCGCAATGAGCAGTTCTTC
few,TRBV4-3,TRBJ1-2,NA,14,CASSQAGVTTGYTF,TGCGCCAGCAGCCAAGCCGGGGTAACTACCGGCTACACCTTC
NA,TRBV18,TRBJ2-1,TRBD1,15,CASSGGQGAAYEQFF,TGTGCCAGCTCAGGAGGACAGGGGGCTGCGTATGAGCAGTTCTTC
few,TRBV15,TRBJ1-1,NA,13,CATSRDVGAEAFF,TGTGCCACCAGCAGAGATGTAGGGGCTGAAGCTTTCTTT